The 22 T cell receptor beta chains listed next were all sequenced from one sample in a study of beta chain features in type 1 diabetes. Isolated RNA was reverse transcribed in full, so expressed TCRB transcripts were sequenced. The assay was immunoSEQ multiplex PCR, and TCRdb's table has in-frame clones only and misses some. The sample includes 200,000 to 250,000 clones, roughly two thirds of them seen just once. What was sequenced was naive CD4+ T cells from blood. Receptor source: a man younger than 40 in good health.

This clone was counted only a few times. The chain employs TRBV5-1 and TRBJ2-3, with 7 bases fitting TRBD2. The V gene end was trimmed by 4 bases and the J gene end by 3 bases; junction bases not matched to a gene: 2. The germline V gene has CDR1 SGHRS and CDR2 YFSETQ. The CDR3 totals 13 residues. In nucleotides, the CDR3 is TGCGCCAGCAGCGCCGGGAGGACAGATACGCAGTATTTT. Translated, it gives CASSAGRTDTQYF. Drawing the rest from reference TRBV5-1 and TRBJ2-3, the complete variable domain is KAGVTQTPRYLIKTRGQQVTLSCSPISGHRSVSWYQQTPGQGLQFLFEYFSETQRNKGNFPGRFSGRQFSNSRSEMNVSTLELGDSALYLCASSAGRTDTQYFGPGTRLTVL.

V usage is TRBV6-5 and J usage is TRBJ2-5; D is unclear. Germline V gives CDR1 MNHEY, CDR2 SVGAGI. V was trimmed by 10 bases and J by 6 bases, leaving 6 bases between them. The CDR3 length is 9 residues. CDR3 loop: CAKTKTQYF. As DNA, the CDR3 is TGTGCCAAAACCAAGACCCAGTACTTC.

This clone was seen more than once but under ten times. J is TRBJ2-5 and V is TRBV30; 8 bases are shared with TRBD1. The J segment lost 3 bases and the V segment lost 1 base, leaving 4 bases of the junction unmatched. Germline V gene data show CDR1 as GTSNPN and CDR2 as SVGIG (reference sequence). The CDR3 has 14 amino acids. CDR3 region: CAWSARTGKETQYF. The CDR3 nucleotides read TGTGCCTGGAGTGCCCGGACAGGGAAAGAGACCCAGTACTTC.

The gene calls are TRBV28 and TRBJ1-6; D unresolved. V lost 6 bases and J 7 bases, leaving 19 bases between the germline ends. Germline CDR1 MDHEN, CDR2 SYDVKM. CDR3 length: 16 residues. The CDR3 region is CASRGPPQMGNSPLHF. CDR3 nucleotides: TGTGCCAGCAGAGGCCCCCCACAGATGGGGAATTCACCCCTCCACTTT.

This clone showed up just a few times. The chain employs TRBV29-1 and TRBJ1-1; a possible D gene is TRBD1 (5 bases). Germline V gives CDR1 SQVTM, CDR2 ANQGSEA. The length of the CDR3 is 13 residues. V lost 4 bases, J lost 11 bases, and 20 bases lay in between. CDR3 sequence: CSVAGLAGKRAFF. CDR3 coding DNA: TGCAGCGTTGCAGGGCTCGCCGGGAAAAGGGCTTTCTTT.

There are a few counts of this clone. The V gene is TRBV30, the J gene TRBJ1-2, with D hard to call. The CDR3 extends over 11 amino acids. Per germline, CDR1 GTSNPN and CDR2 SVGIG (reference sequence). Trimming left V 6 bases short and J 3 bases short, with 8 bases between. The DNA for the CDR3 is TGTGCCTGCAGGATGGACTATGGCTACACCTTC. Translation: CACRMDYGYTF.

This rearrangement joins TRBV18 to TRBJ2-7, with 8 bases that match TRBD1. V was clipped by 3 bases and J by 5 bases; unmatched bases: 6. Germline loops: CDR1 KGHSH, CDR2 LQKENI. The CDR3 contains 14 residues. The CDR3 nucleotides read TGTGCCAGCTCACCGTCGGACAGGGCCCACGAGCAGTACTTC. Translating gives CASSPSDRAHEQYF. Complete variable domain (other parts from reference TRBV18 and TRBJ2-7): NAGVMQNPRHLVRRRGQEARLRCSPMKGHSHVYWYRQLPEEGLKFMVYLQKENIIDESGMPKERFSAEFPKEGPSILRIQQVVRGDSAAYFCASSPSDRAHEQYFGPGTRLTVT.

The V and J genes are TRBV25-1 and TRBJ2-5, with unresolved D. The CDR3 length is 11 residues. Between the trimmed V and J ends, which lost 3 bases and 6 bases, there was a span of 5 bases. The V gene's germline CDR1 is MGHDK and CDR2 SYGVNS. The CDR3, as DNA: TGTGCCAGCAGTGATTTCCAGACCCAGTACTTC. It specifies CASSDFQTQYF.

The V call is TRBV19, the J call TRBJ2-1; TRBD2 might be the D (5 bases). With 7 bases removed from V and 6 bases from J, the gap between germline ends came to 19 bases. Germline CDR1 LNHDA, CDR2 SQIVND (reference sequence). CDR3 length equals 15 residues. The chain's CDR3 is CASTNSERRGNEQFF. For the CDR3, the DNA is TGTGCCAGTACAAATAGCGAAAGGCGAGGCAATGAGCAGTTCTTC.

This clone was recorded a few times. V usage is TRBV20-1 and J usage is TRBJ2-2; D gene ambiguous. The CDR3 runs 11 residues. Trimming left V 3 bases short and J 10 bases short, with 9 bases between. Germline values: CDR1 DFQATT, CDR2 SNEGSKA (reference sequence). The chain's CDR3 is CSASSLVELFF. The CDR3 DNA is TGCAGTGCTAGCTCCTTAGTGGAGCTGTTTTTT.

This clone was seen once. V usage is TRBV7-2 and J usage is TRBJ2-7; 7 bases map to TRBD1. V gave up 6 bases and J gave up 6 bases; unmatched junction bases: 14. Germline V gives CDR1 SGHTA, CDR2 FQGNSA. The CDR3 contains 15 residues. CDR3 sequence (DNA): TGTGCCAGCAGTCTGCACAGGGGCCCCAGGCTCGAGCAGTACTTC. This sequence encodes CASSLHRGPRLEQYF.

The chain's CDR3 is CASSLEYEQYF. The CDR3 nucleotides read TGTGCCAGCAGCTTAGAGTACGAGCAGTACTTC. This chain links TRBV7-2 with TRBJ2-7; D remains ambiguous. Trimming cost V 1 base and J 4 bases, with 2 bases left between them. Germline V gene data show CDR1 as SGHTA and CDR2 as FQGNSA. The CDR3 has 11 residues.

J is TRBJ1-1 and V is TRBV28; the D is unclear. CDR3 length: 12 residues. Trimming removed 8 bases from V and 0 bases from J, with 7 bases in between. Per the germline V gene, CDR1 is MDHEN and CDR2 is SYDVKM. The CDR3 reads CASYDVNTEAFF. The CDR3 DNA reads TGTGCCAGCTACGACGTGAACACTGAAGCTTTCTTT.

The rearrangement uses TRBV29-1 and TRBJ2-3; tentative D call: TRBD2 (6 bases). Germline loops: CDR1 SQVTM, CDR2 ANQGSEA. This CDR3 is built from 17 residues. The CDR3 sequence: CTIGGLARRGGTDTQYF. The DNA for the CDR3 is TGCACCATCGGTGGGCTAGCGAGGAGAGGGGGCACAGATACGCAGTATTTT.

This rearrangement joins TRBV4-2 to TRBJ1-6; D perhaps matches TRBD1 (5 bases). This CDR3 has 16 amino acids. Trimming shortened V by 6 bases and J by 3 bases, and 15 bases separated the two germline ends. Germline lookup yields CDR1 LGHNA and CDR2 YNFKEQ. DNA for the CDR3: TGTGCCAGCAGGCCGGGCGGGACGAACTATAATTCACCCCTCCACTTT. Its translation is CASRPGGTNYNSPLHF.

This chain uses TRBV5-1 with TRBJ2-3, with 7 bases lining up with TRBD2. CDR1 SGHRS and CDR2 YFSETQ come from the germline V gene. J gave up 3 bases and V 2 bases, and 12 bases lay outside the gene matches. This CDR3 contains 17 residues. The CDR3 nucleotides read TGCGCCAGCAGCTTTGGCCGCGGGAGCGGGGTGACAGATACGCAGTATTTT. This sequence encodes CASSFGRGSGVTDTQYF. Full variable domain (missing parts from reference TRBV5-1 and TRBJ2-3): KAGVTQTPRYLIKTRGQQVTLSCSPISGHRSVSWYQQTPGQGLQFLFEYFSETQRNKGNFPGRFSGRQFSNSRSEMNVSTLELGDSALYLCASSFGRGSGVTDTQYFGPGTRLTVL.

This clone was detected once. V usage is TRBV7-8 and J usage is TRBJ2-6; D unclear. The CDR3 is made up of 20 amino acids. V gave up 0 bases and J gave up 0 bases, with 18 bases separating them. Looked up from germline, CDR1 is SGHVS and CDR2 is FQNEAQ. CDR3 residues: CASSLAVRSGRSSGANVLTF. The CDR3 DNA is TGTGCCAGCAGCTTAGCGGTACGGTCCGGACGATCCTCTGGGGCCAACGTCCTGACTTTC.

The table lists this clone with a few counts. The CDR3 nucleotides are TGTGCCAGCAGTCCCCCTGGGGATACGCAGTATTTT. Protein: CASSPPGDTQYF. The genes are TRBV6-6 and TRBJ2-3; D is unresolved. There are 12 residues in the CDR3. The V end lost 5 bases, the J end lost 6 bases, and 9 bases lay between the germline ends. Germline assignment: CDR1 MNHNY and CDR2 SVGAGI (reference sequence).

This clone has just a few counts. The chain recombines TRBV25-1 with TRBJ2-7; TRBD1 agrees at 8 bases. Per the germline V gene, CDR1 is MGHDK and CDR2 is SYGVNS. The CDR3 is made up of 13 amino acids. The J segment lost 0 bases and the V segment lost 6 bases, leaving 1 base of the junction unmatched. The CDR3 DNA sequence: TGTGCCAGCAGGGGACAGGACTCCTACGAGCAGTACTTC. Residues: CASRGQDSYEQYF.

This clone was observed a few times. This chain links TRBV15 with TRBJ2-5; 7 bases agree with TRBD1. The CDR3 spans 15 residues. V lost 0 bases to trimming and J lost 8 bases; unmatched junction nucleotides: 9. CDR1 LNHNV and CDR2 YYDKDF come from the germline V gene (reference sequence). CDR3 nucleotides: TGTGCCACCAGCAGAGATCTGACAGGGCCGATCACCCAGTACTTC. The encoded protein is CATSRDLTGPITQYF.

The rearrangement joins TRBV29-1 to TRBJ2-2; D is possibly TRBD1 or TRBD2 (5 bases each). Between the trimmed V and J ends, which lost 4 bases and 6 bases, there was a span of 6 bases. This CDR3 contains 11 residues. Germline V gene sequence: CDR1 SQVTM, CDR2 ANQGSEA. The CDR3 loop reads CSVGGAGELFF. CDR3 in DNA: TGCAGCGTTGGAGGGGCCGGGGAGCTGTTTTTT.

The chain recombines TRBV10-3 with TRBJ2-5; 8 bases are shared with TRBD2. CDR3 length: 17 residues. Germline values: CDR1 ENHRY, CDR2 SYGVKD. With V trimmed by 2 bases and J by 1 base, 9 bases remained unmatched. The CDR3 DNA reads TGTGCCATCAGTGAGGGAGCGGGGGCTGGATCCCAAGAGACCCAGTACTTC. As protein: CAISEGAGAGSQETQYF.